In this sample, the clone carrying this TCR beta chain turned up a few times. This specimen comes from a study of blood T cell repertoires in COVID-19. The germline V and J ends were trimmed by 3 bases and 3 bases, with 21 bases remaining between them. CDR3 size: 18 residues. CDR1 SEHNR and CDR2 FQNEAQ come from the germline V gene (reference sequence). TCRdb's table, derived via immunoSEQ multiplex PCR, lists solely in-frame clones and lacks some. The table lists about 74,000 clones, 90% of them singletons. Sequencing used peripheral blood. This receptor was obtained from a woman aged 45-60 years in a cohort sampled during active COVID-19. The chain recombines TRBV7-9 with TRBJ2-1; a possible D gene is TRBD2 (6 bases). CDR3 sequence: CASSFPPRFAGLYNEQFF. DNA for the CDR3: TGTGCCAGCAGCTTTCCCCCCCGCTTCGCGGGACTCTACAATGAGCAGTTCTTC.